This T cell receptor beta chain was documented in a study of blood T cell repertoires in COVID-19 (dated by TCRdb to 2020 to 2022). At the level of the whole study: Samples from collaborators originated in the United States, Italy and Spain and spanned both the acute and convalescent phases of COVID-19. Samples were obtained from the ongoing ImmuneRACE study (first 160 participants) and from 1,200 or so subjects provided by 6 global collaborators. HLA class I and class II types, where available, came from metadata supplied by the sample provider rather than from assay-based typing. The prospective study material was composed of cDNA or gDNA derived from T cells, B-cell-depleted T cells, or PBMCs. Deeply sampled blood TCRbeta repertoires from subjects exposed to, actively infected with, or recovered from COVID-19 were included in the dataset. A freely available public database, intended as a resource for researchers studying the immune response to SARS-CoV-2, is where the repertoires were released. The sample metadata nearly always contained a de-identified subject ID, COVID-19 status, age in years and sex.

Whole blood was collected in K2EDTA tubes by collaborating institutions according to the institutions' own protocols. For TCRbeta analysis, collaborators shipped samples in one of three forms: frozen whole blood, isolated PBMCs, or DNA extracted from either of those sample types. Paper-wide results and their limitations: How much clinical and demographic metadata was included differed by source and by participant, and the metadata was provided uncurated.

As concerns this clone: Its cognate antigen has yet to be identified. No base-level quality is on record; no much larger clone is a single base apart.

The immunoSEQ Assay, a bias-controlled multiplex PCR, was used to amplify TCRbeta CDR3 regions from genomic DNA. As for the authors' bioinformatics: The number of nucleated cells in each sample was estimated from the amplification of reference gene primers within the assay. To quantify the absolute abundance of each unique TCRbeta CDR3 rearrangement, sequence reads were collapsed and filtered. For each sample, productive Simpson clonality was calculated as the square root of Simpson's diversity index over productive rearrangements. TCRdb took this table from immuneACCESS and kept in-frame rearrangements with V and J called. Such tables lack part of the clones; where checked against another copy, unresolved V genes explain under half of the gap, and the rest is unexplained. V, J and clone size are taken as reported in that table, and D and trimming were inferred from the DNA itself. A total of more than 50,000 clones appear in this sample, about nine tenths of them only once. The ten largest clones add up to 7.5% to 9.5% of the sample.

Sample: peripheral blood. This clonotype was obtained from a woman aged 40 to 49 with active COVID-19.

The DNA reads TGTGCCAGTAGTCCGGACAGCCAACGAGGAGAGACCCAGTACTTC. Translated, it reads CASSPDSQRGETQYF. This sequence uses TRBV19 and TRBJ2-5; a weak D assignment points to TRBD1 (6 bases agree). The CDR3 numbers 15 residues from cysteine through phenylalanine. Of the read, only the CDR3 DNA is kept; its 45 bases are in frame from base 1. From a lookup of the germline V gene (reference sequence), CDR1 and CDR2 are LNHDA and SQIVND. V and J are truncated by 5 bases and 4 bases respectively, leaving an intervening sequence of 17 bases.